Shown below are 14 T cell receptor beta chains from a single sample sequenced in a study of cytomegalovirus exposure and HLA in healthy donors. The PCR was carried out with 60 Vbeta primers and 13 Jbeta primers. TCRdb's copy holds only in-frame clones and misses some; the assay was immunoSEQ multiplex PCR. The top ten clones hold 1.5% of a sample with around 140,000 clones, approximately 82% of them seen once. Sequencing input: PBMCs. All receptors come from a man in his forties in good health and CMV-seronegative.

The count of this clone is one. V gene TRBV6-5 combines with J gene TRBJ1-5, with 7 bases lining up with TRBD1. Trimming at V came to 6 bases and at J to 9 bases, leaving 11 bases not matched to a gene. Per germline, CDR1 MNHEY and CDR2 SVGAGI. CDR3 length equals 14 residues. The CDR3 sequence is CASRTTGARGPQHF. The CDR3 DNA follows: TGTGCCAGCAGAACAACAGGGGCGAGGGGGCCCCAGCATTTT.

Here the CDR3 DNA reads TGTGCCAGCAGCTTACGGAGTATCGATGGCTACACCTTC. As protein: CASSLRSIDGYTF. V usage is TRBV7-2 and J usage is TRBJ1-2; no firm D call. In germline, CDR1 is SGHTA, CDR2 FQGNSA. This CDR3 has 13 residues. Trimming shortened V by 2 bases and J by 6 bases, and 10 bases separated the two germline ends.

The rearrangement links TRBV25-1 to TRBJ2-7; no clear D. Germline loops: CDR1 MGHDK, CDR2 SYGVNS. This CDR3 is built from 10 residues. Deletions cut 6 bases from V and 4 bases from J, with 4 bases between. CDR3 DNA sequence: TGTGCCAGCAGCGGTTACGAGCAGTACTTC. This codes for CASSGYEQYF.

Concerning this clone: Compared with germline, one end of the junction differs, possibly owing to a read error. The chain carries TRBV5-1 and TRBJ2-1; the match to TRBD1 covers 11 bases. The germline gives CDR1 SGHRS, CDR2 YFSETQ. There are 15 residues in the CDR3. The CDR3 loop reads CASSSGTGGSNERFF. For the CDR3, the DNA is TGCGCCAGCAGCTCGGGGACAGGGGGATCCAATGAGCGGTTCTTC.

This sequence joins TRBV5-6 and TRBJ2-7, with TRBD2 matching 8 bases. This CDR3 comprises 14 residues. Germline CDR1 SGHDT, CDR2 YYEEEE. V was pared by 4 bases and J by 6 bases, with 9 bases of the junction left unmatched. CDR3 nucleotides: TGTGCCAGCAGCAGCATAGCGGGAAGGGGCGAGCAGTACTTC. The encoded protein is CASSSIAGRGEQYF.

V usage is TRBV7-8 and J usage is TRBJ1-5; TRBD1 agrees at 7 bases. Germline V gene sequence: CDR1 SGHVS, CDR2 FQNEAQ. V dropped 4 bases and J dropped 1; count of bases not matched to a gene: 7. CDR3 length: 16 residues. The CDR3 DNA reads as TGTGCCAGCAGCTATGGGACAGACCCCAGCAATCAGCCCCAGCATTTT. This translates into CASSYGTDPSNQPQHF.

The genes are TRBV6-1 and TRBJ1-5, with TRBD1 matching over 8 bases. CDR1 MNHNS and CDR2 SASEGT come from the germline V gene. V shed 6 bases, J shed 4 bases, and the junction held 8 bases outside the gene matches. The CDR3 totals 15 residues. CDR3 DNA sequence: TGTGCCAGCAGCGGACAGGGAAACGTTAATCAGCCCCAGCATTTT. Translation: CASSGQGNVNQPQHF.

The V gene is TRBV9, the J gene TRBJ1-4; no clear D. CDR3 length: 14 amino acids. V was cut by 0 bases and J by 10 bases, with 13 bases left in between. Germline V lookup: CDR1 SGDLS, CDR2 YYNGEE. The CDR3 coding sequence is TGTGCCAGCAGCGTAGATGCTCCTACCGGAAAACTGTTTTTT. It translates to CASSVDAPTGKLFF.

The V call is TRBV13, the J call TRBJ1-1; 8 bases align to TRBD1. This CDR3 has 15 amino acids. CDR1 and CDR2 from the germline V gene are PRHDT and FYEKMQ (reference sequence). Germline trimming cut 4 bases from V and 4 bases from J; bases unmatched to any gene: 8. CDR3 loop: CASSSPQGAATEAFF. The CDR3 region has the DNA TGTGCCAGCAGCTCCCCGCAGGGGGCAGCCACTGAAGCTTTCTTT.

The gene calls are TRBV10-3 and TRBJ2-5, with D perhaps matching TRBD1 (5 bases). Germline assignment: CDR1 ENHRY and CDR2 SYGVKD. The CDR3 totals 13 residues. Trimming stripped 11 bases from V and 0 bases from J, with 13 bases between. The CDR3 nucleotides are TGTGCCGTTGGCAAGGGGAACCAAGAGACCCAGTACTTC. This gives the protein CAVGKGNQETQYF.

The CDR3 DNA is TGCGCCAGCTATGGACAGGGGGCAGGGTATGAGCAGTTCTTC. Translated, it gives CASYGQGAGYEQFF. This chain links TRBV5-1 with TRBJ2-1; 11 positions match TRBD1. Germline lookup yields CDR1 SGHRS and CDR2 YFSETQ. With V trimmed by 7 bases and J by 8 bases, 8 bases remained unmatched. The CDR3 contains 14 residues.

This clone appeared a few times. The CDR3 DNA reads as TGTGCCAGCAGCTTGGCTTCGAGCTCCTATAATTCACCCCTCCACTTT. Its protein product is CASSLASSSYNSPLHF. The chain uses TRBV5-4 and TRBJ1-6; unclear D gene. V dropped 0 bases and J dropped 0 bases, with 7 bases sitting between them. This CDR3 has 16 residues. Looked up from germline, CDR1 is SGHNT and CDR2 is YYREEE (reference sequence). Supplemented by reference TRBV5-4 and TRBJ1-6, the full variable domain reads ETGVTQSPTHLIKTRGQQVTLRCSSQSGHNTVSWYQQALGQGPQFIFQYYREEENGRGNFPPRFSGLQFPNYSSELNVNALELDDSALYLCASSLASSSYNSPLHFGNGTRLTVT.

V gene TRBV18 combines with J gene TRBJ1-6; 9 nucleotides align to TRBD1. The CDR3 runs 16 residues. With V trimmed by 7 bases and J by 4 bases, 8 bases remained unmatched. Germline CDR1 and CDR2: KGHSH and LQKENI. The chain's CDR3 is CASLEQQGAYNSPLHF. The CDR3 nucleotides read TGTGCCAGCTTAGAACAACAGGGGGCTTATAATTCACCCCTCCACTTT. The variable domain in full, with the rest retrieved from reference TRBV18 and TRBJ1-6, is NAGVMQNPRHLVRRRGQEARLRCSPMKGHSHVYWYRQLPEEGLKFMVYLQKENIIDESGMPKERFSAEFPKEGPSILRIQQVVRGDSAAYFCASLEQQGAYNSPLHFGNGTRLTVT.

V is TRBV7-9 and J is TRBJ2-7, with D possibly TRBD2 on 6 matching bases. This CDR3 comprises 14 residues. Trimming took off 1 base at V and 1 base at J, with 8 bases between the two ends. The V gene's germline CDR1 is SEHNR and CDR2 FQNEAQ (reference sequence). This CDR3 reads CASSLGGLSYEQYF. The CDR3 DNA sequence: TGTGCCAGCAGCTTAGGGGGACTTTCCTACGAGCAGTACTTC.